This is a list of T cell receptor beta chains from one sample in a study of shared clonotypes between healthy human individuals. Using immunoSEQ multiplex PCR, the repertoire was profiled, and TCRdb retains in-frame clones only, with some absent. The table lists some 1 million clones, about 74% of them singletons. The sequenced sample was memory CD4+ T cells sorted from blood. The receptor source for this set is a man between 18 and 29 years old in good health. The CDR3 runs from the conserved cysteine through the conserved F or W. A D gene is named only where the DNA matches it firmly. Expanded clones are given a class, and other clones once, few, many or no size at all.

clone size	V gene	D gene	J gene	CDR3 length	CDR3 DNA	CDR3 protein
.	TRBV2	TRBD2	TRBJ2-1	15	TGTGCCAGCAGGATAGCGGGGGGGATCTACAATGAGCAGTTCTTC	CASRIAGGIYNEQFF
.	TRBV2	.	TRBJ2-2	14	TGTGCCAGCAGTGTTACTACGAACACCGGGGAGCTGTTTTTT	CASSVTTNTGELFF
.	TRBV5-1	.	TRBJ1-3	15	TGCGCCAGCAGCAGTACAGGAGACTCTGGAAACACCATATATTTT	CASSSTGDSGNTIYF
.	TRBV7-9	TRBD2	TRBJ2-7	15	TGTGCCAGCAGTTTAACGGGACTAGCGGGAGTCGAGCAGTACTTC	CASSLTGLAGVEQYF
few	TRBV10-3	TRBD2	TRBJ2-3	14	TGTGCCATCAATTCTGGACTAGGGGTAGATACGCAGTATTTT	CAINSGLGVDTQYF
.	TRBV5-1	.	TRBJ1-1	16	TGCGCCAGCAGCCCCCTTAATATAGGGGGTTCCACTGAAGCTTTCTTT	CASSPLNIGGSTEAFF
few	TRBV5-1	.	TRBJ1-2	12	TGCGCCAGCAGCTCACAGGGTCGTGGCTACACCTTC	CASSSQGRGYTF
.	TRBV25-1	.	TRBJ1-1	13	TGTGCCAGCAGTGGACAGGTAGGGACTGAAGCTTTCTTT	CASSGQVGTEAFF
.	TRBV7-9	.	TRBJ1-1	13	TGTGCCAGCCACGATTGGACCCTCGCTGAAGCTTTCTTT	CASHDWTLAEAFF
.	TRBV30	.	TRBJ1-6	13	TGTGCCTGGAGGTTGGAAACGGATTCACCCCTCCACTTT	CAWRLETDSPLHF